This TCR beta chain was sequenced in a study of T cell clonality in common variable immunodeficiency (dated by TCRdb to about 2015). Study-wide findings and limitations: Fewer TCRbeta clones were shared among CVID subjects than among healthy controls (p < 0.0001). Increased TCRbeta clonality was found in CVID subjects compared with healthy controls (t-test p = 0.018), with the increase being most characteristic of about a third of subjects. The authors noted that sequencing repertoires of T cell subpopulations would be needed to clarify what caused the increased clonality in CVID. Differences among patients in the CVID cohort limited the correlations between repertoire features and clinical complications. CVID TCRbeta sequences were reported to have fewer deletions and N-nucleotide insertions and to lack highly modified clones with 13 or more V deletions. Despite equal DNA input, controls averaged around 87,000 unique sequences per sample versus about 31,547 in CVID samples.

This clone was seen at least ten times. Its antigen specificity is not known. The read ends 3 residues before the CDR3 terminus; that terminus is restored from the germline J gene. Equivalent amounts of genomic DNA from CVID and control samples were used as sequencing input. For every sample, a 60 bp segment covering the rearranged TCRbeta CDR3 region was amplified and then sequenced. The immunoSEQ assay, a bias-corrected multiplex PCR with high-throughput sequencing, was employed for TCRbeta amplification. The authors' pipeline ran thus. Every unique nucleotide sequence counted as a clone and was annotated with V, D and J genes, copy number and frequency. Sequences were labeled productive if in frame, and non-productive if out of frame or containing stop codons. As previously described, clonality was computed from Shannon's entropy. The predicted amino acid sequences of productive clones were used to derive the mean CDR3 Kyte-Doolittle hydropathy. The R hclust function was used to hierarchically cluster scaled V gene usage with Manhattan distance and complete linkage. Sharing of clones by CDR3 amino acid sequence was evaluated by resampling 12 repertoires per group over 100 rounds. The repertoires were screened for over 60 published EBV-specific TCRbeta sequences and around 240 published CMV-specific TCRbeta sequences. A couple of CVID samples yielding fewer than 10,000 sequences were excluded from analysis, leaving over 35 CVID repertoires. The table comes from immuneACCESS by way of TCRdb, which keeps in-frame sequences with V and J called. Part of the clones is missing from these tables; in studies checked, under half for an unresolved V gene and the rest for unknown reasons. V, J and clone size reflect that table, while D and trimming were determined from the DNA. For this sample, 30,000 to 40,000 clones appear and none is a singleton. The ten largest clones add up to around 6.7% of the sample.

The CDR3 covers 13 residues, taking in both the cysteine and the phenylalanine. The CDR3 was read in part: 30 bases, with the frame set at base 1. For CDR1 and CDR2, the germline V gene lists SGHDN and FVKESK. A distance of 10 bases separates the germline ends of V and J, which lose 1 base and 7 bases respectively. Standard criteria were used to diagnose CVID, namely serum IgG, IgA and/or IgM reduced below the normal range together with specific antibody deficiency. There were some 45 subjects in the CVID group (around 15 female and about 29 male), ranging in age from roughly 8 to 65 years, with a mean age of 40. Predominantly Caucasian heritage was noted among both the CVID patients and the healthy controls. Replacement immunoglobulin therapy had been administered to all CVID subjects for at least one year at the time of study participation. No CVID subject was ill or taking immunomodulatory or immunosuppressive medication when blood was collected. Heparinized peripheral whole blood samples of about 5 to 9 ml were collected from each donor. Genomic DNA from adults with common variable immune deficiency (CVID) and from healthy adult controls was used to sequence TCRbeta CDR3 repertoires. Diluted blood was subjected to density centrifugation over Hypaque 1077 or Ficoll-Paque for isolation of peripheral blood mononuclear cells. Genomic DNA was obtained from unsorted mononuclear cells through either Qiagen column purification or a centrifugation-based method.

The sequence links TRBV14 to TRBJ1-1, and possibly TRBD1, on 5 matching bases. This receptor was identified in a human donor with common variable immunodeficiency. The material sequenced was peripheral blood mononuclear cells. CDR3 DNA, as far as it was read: TGTGCCAGCAGCCAAGTCGCAGGGCGTGAA. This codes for CASSQVAGRE. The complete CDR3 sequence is CASSQVAGREAFF.